These T cell receptor beta chains were read from a single sample in a study of T cells in Graves' hyperthyroidism and ophthalmopathy. A single record per CDR3 protein comes from TCRdb applying MiXCR to the multiplex PCR reads. The sample contains hundreds of thousands of distinct CDR3 sequences, around 24% of which appear only once. Material for sequencing was blood. The source of these receptors is a young woman with Graves' ophthalmopathy. Each CDR3 is given with its conserved first and last residue. Fields, in order: J gene, clone size, V gene, D gene, CDR3 DNA, CDR3 protein. D genes are given only for firm matches. For some rows the clone size is stated as once, few or many, or as a class when expanded; others skip it.

>TRBJ1-5|many|TRBV12-3/TRBV12-4|TRBD1
TGTGCCAGCAGCGAGGACAGGGGATGGAATCAGCCCCAGCATTTT
CASSEDRGWNQPQHF
>TRBJ2-7|many|TRBV7-2|TRBD2
TGTGCCAGCAGCTTAGGTTTAGCGGGGGGTCCTAGGGGGCAGTACTTC
CASSLGLAGGPRGQYF
>TRBJ2-7|many|TRBV20-1|TRBD1
TGCAGTGCTAAGGGGACAGGGGATTCATTTTACGAGCAGTACTTC
CSAKGTGDSFYEQYF
>TRBJ1-1|-|TRBV12-3/TRBV12-4|TRBD1
TGTGCCAGCAGCCGTACAGGGGAGGGCACTGAAGCTTTCTTT
CASSRTGEGTEAFF
>TRBJ2-7|many|TRBV12-3/TRBV12-4|-
TGTGCCAGCAGTCCCGGACAGCATGGGCAGTACTTC
CASSPGQHGQYF
>TRBJ1-5|few|TRBV6-1|-
TGTGCCAGCAGTGAAGCTTTGGGACATAGTAACAATCAGCCCCAGCATTTT
CASSEALGHSNNQPQHF
>TRBJ2-5|many|TRBV19|TRBD1
TGTGCCAGTAGTACCGGCAGGACAGGGTCAGAGACCCAGTACTTC
CASSTGRTGSETQYF
>TRBJ1-2|many|TRBV29-1|-
TGCAGCGTTGAAGATCTAAGGGCTGGCTACACCTTC
CSVEDLRAGYTF
>TRBJ1-2|few|TRBV18|TRBD1
TGTGCCAGCTCACCCATTGGCAGGGGGATCGATGGCTACACCTTC
CASSPIGRGIDGYTF
>TRBJ1-1|once|TRBV7-8|-
TGTACCAGCAGCTTAATGGTTGCGGGAAGTAGGGCTTTCTTT
CTSSLMVAGSRAFF
>TRBJ2-7|many|TRBV20-1|-
TGCAGTGCTAAAGGACTGAGCTCCTACGAGCAGTACTTC
CSAKGLSSYEQYF
>TRBJ2-7|many|TRBV6-1|TRBD1
TGTGCCAGCACCTCGACAGGGGCCTCCTGGGGGCAGTACTTC
CASTSTGASWGQYF
>TRBJ2-5|many|TRBV6-1|TRBD2
TGTGCCAGCAGTGAGAATGGACTAGCGGGGGGGCAAGAGACCCAGTACTTC
CASSENGLAGGQETQYF
>TRBJ2-7|-|TRBV6-5|TRBD1
TGTGCCAGCAGTTACAAGGGGACAGGGGATGGCGAGCAGTACTTC
CASSYKGTGDGEQYF
>TRBJ2-7|many|TRBV11-2|TRBD1
TGTGCCAGCAGTAGGAGGACAGGTTCCTACGAGCAGTACTTC
CASSRRTGSYEQYF
>TRBJ2-7|many|TRBV20-1|-
TGCAGTGCTAGTTGGAGCAGGGCCTACGAGCAGTACTTC
CSASWSRAYEQYF
>TRBJ2-7|many|TRBV15|TRBD1
TGTGCCACCAGCAGAGATAACTGGGACAGGGGCGAGCAGTACTTC
CATSRDNWDRGEQYF
>TRBJ1-1|many|TRBV18|TRBD1
TGTGCCAGCTCAGCAACAAGGGACAGGGGGACTGAAGCTTTCTTT
CASSATRDRGTEAFF
>TRBJ2-7|many|TRBV11-2|-
TGTGCCAGCAGCTTAGGAGTGAGGAGCTCCTACGAGCAGTACTTC
CASSLGVRSSYEQYF
>TRBJ1-2|many|TRBV19|-
TGTGCCAGTAGAATGACGCCCTCTGAAAACTATGGCTACACCTTC
CASRMTPSENYGYTF
>TRBJ2-5|-|TRBV7-9|-
TGTGCCAGCAGCCCGACTAGCCAAGAGACCCAGTACTTC
CASSPTSQETQYF
>TRBJ1-5|many|TRBV12-3/TRBV12-4|-
TGTGCCAGCAGTGGGGGGGGTAGTCAGCCCCAGCATTTT
CASSGGGSQPQHF
>TRBJ2-7|-|TRBV12-3/TRBV12-4|-
TGTGCCAGCGGGGTCTCAGGGGTCTCCTACGAGCAGTACTTC
CASGVSGVSYEQYF
>TRBJ2-5|many|TRBV10-3|TRBD1
TGTGCCATCAAGGGGGCTGAGACCCAGTACTTC
CAIKGAETQYF
>TRBJ1-2|many|TRBV6-5|-
TGTGCCAGCAGTTATAACAGGGAAAACGGCTACACCTTC
CASSYNRENGYTF
>TRBJ1-5|-|TRBV7-3|-
TGTGCCAGCAGCTTAACGGCACGACAGCCCCAGCATTTT
CASSLTARQPQHF
>TRBJ1-1|-|TRBV9|-
TGTGCCAGCAGCGTAGCTACGGGGGGAGTTGAAGCTTTCTTT
CASSVATGGVEAFF
>TRBJ2-5|many|TRBV7-3|-
TGTGCCAGCAGCCCGGCCGGCCCTCAAGAGACCCAGTACTTC
CASSPAGPQETQYF
>TRBJ1-1|many|TRBV10-3|-
TGTGCCATCAGTGAATTGGGCGACGACACTGAAGCTTTCTTT
CAISELGDDTEAFF
>TRBJ1-1|-|TRBV15|-
TGTGCCACCAGCAGAGATCTGGCGGATAGGGAGGTCGCTTTCTTT
CATSRDLADREVAFF
>TRBJ2-2|many|TRBV27|TRBD2
TGTACCAGCAGTCGCAGCGGGGCCCAGAACACCGGGGAGCTGTTTTTT
CTSSRSGAQNTGELFF
>TRBJ1-2|many|TRBV4-1|TRBD1
TGCGCCAGCAGCAAACAGGGGGCCTATGGCTACACCTTC
CASSKQGAYGYTF
>TRBJ1-2|many|TRBV15|TRBD1
TGTGCCACCAGCAGAATTGACAGGGCCGGTGGCTACACCTTC
CATSRIDRAGGYTF
>TRBJ1-2|few|TRBV4-1|-
TGCGCCAGCAGCCAAGATTGGGGGGCGCGGTCCTATGGCTACACCTTC
CASSQDWGARSYGYTF
>TRBJ2-7|many|TRBV5-1|-
TGCGCCAGCAGCTCCAACAGCCGGGACGAGCAGTACTTC
CASSSNSRDEQYF
>TRBJ2-7|many|TRBV7-6|-
TGTGCCAGCAGCTCCCCGACAGAGTCCTACGAGCAGTACTTC
CASSSPTESYEQYF
>TRBJ1-1|few|TRBV29-1|-
TGCAGCGTTGAACTCCAGGACTACACTGAAGCTTTCTTT
CSVELQDYTEAFF
>TRBJ1-1|many|TRBV6-2/TRBV6-3|-
TGTGCCAGCAGCCCGTTTTCGAACACTGAAGCTTTCTTT
CASSPFSNTEAFF
>TRBJ2-5|few|TRBV19|-
TGTGCCAGTAGCCCTGGGGTGTCGTCCCAGTACTTC
CASSPGVSSQYF
>TRBJ2-5|-|TRBV12-3/TRBV12-4|TRBD2
TGTGCCAGCAGTCCGGACCTAGCGGAGAAGCTCCAAGAGACCCAGTACTTC
CASSPDLAEKLQETQYF
>TRBJ1-1|many|TRBV7-9|TRBD1
TGTGCCAGCAGCTTCTCGGGACAGCCGATTGAAGCTTTCTTT
CASSFSGQPIEAFF
>TRBJ2-7|many|TRBV4-3|TRBD2
TGCGCCAGCAGCCAAGGGACGCGGGGGGGGTACGAGCAGTACTTC
CASSQGTRGGYEQYF
>TRBJ1-1|many|TRBV7-3|-
TGTGCCAGCAGCTTAACGAGTAACACTGAAGCTTTCTTT
CASSLTSNTEAFF
>TRBJ2-7|many|TRBV29-1|TRBD1
TGCAGCCTCCGGGACAGCGAGACCTACGAGCAGTACTTC
CSLRDSETYEQYF
>TRBJ1-5|many|TRBV6-5|TRBD1
TGTGCCAGCAGTAATACCCGGGACAGGGTATATCAGCCCCAGCATTTT
CASSNTRDRVYQPQHF
>TRBJ2-7|-|TRBV6-1|-
TGTGCCAGCAGTGAAAATTTGAACCCTTGGGGCTCCTACGAGCAGTACTTC
CASSENLNPWGSYEQYF
>TRBJ1-2|-|TRBV15|-
TGTGCCACCAGCTCGGGCCGGGCCAGTTCATTACGTGGCTACACCTTC
CATSSGRASSLRGYTF
>TRBJ2-4|many|TRBV6-5|-
TGTGCCAGCAGTTCCACGGACAGTAGAGCCAAAAACATTCAGTACTTC
CASSSTDSRAKNIQYF
>TRBJ2-7|-|TRBV11-1|TRBD2
TGTGCCAGCAGCTTATCGCCTGGACTAGCGGAGGACTACGAGCAGTACTTC
CASSLSPGLAEDYEQYF
>TRBJ2-7|-|TRBV11-2|-
TGTGCCAGCAGCCCCTCAACATCAGACCCCTACGAGCAGTACTTC
CASSPSTSDPYEQYF
>TRBJ2-5|-|TRBV20-1|TRBD2
TGCAGTGCTCTTACCGGGACTAGTGAGACCCAGTACTTC
CSALTGTSETQYF
>TRBJ2-7|many|TRBV2|TRBD1
TGTGCCAGCGGGGACAGGTATTTACCCGATTCCGAGCAGTACTTC
CASGDRYLPDSEQYF
>TRBJ1-2|many|TRBV29-1|-
TGCAGCGTTGAAGATCCCGGAGGGACTAACTATGGCTACACCTTC
CSVEDPGGTNYGYTF